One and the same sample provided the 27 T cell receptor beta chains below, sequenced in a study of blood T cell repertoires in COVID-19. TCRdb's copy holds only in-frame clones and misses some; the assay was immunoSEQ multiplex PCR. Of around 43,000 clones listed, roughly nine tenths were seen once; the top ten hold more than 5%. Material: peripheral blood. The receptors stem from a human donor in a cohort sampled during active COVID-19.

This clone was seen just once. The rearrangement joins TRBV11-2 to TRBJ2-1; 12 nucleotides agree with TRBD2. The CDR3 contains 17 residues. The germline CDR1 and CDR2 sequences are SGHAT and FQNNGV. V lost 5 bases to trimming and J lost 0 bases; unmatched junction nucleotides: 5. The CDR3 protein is CASSDGLAGSSYNEQFF. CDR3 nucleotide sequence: TGTGCCAGCAGCGACGGACTAGCGGGATCCTCCTACAATGAGCAGTTCTTC.

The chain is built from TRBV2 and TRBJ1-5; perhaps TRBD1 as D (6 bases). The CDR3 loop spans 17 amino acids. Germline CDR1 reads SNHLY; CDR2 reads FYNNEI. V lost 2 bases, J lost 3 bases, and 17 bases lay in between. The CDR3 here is CASSEREGGRNNQPQHF. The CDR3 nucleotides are TGTGCCAGCAGTGAAAGGGAGGGGGGGCGGAACAATCAGCCCCAGCATTTT.

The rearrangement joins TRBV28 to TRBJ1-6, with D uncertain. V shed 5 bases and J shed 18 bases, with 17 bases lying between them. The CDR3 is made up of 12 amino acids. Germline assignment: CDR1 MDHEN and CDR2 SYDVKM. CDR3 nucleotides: TGTGCCAGCAGTACGACTGCTGCAATTTCCCACTTT. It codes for CASSTTAAISHF.

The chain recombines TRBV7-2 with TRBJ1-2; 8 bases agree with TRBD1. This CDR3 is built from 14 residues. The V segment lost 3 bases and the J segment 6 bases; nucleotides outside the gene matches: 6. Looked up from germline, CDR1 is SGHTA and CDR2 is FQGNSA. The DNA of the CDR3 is TGTGCCAGCAGCTTCCTGGACAGGGTAAATGGCTACACCTTC. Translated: CASSFLDRVNGYTF.

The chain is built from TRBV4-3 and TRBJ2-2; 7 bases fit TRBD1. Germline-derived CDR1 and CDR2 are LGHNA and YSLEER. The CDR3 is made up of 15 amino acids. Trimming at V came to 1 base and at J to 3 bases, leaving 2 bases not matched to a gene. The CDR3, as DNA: TGCGCCAGCAGCCAAGGACAGGGCCACACCGGGGAGCTGTTTTTT. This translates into CASSQGQGHTGELFF.

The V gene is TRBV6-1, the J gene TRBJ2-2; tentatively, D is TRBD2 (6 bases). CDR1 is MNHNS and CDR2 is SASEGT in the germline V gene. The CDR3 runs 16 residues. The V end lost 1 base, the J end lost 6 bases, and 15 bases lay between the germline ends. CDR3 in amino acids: CASSEGASVRAGELFF. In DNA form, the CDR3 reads TGTGCCAGCAGTGAAGGGGCTAGCGTGAGAGCCGGGGAGCTGTTTTTT.

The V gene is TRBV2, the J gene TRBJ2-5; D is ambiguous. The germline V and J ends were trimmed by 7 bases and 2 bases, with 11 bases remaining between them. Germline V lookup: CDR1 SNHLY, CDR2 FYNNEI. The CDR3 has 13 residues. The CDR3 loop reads CASNPDIQETQYF. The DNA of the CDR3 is TGTGCCAGCAACCCTGACATACAAGAGACCCAGTACTTC.

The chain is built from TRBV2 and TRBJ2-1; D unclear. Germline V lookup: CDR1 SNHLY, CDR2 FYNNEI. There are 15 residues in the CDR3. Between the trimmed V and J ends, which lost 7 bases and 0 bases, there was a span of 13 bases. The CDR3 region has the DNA TGTGCCAGCAAAATCGAACCCAGCTCCTACAATGAGCAGTTCTTC. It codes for CASKIEPSSYNEQFF.

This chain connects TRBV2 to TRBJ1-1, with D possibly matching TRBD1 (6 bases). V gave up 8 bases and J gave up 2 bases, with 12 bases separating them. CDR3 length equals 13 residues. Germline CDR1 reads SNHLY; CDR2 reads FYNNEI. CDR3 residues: CASAGDVNTEAFF. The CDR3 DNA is TGTGCCAGCGCAGGGGATGTCAACACTGAAGCTTTCTTT. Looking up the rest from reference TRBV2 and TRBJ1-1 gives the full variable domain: EPEVTQTPSHQVTQMGQEVILRCVPISNHLYFYWYRQILGQKVEFLVSFYNNEISEKSEIFDDQFSVERPDGSNFTLKIRSTKLEDSAMYFCASAGDVNTEAFFGQGTRLTVV.

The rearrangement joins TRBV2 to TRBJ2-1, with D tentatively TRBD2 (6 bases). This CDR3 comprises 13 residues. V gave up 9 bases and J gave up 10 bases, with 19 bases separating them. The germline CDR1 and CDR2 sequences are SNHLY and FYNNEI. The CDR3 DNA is TGTGCCAGACCGGGACTCACGTCGGACGAGCAGTTCTTC. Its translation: CARPGLTSDEQFF.

The CDR3 region has the DNA TGTGCCAGTCGGGGTGGGCTGGGCAGCTCCTACAATGAGCAGTTCTTC. Translated, it gives CASRGGLGSSYNEQFF. The chain combines TRBV19 with TRBJ2-1; TRBD2 is a possible D gene (5 bases). The germline gives CDR1 LNHDA, CDR2 SQIVND (reference sequence). The CDR3 has 16 residues. V was trimmed by 8 bases and J by 0 bases, leaving 17 bases between them.

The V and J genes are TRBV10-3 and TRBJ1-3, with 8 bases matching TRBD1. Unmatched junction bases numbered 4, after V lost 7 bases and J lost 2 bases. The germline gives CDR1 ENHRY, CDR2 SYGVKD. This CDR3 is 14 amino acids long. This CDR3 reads CAITGGGPGNTIYF. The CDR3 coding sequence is TGTGCCATCACAGGGGGCGGCCCTGGAAACACCATATATTTT.

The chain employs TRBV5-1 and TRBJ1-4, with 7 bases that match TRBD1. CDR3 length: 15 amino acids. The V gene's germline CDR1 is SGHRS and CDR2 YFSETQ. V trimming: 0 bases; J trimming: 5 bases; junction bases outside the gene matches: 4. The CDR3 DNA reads TGCGCCAGCAGCTTGGTTGGGACAGCAAATGAAAAACTGTTTTTT. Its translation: CASSLVGTANEKLFF. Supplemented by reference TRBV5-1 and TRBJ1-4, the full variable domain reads KAGVTQTPRYLIKTRGQQVTLSCSPISGHRSVSWYQQTPGQGLQFLFEYFSETQRNKGNFPGRFSGRQFSNSRSEMNVSTLELGDSALYLCASSLVGTANEKLFFGSGTQLSVL.

In DNA, the CDR3 is TGTGCCAGCAGTTACGCGGGGGACACTGAAGCTTTCTTT. Its translation: CASSYAGDTEAFF. The rearrangement joins TRBV6-6 to TRBJ1-1, with D tentatively TRBD1 (5 bases). The CDR3 covers 13 residues. V gave up 2 bases and J gave up 3 bases, with 7 bases separating them. Germline V gene sequence: CDR1 MNHNY, CDR2 SVGAGI (reference sequence).

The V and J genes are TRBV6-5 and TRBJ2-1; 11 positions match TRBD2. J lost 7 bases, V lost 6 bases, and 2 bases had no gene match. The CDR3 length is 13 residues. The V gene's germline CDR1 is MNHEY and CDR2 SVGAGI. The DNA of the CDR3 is TGTGCCAGCAGGCGACTAGCGGGAAATGAGCAGTTCTTC. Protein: CASRRLAGNEQFF.

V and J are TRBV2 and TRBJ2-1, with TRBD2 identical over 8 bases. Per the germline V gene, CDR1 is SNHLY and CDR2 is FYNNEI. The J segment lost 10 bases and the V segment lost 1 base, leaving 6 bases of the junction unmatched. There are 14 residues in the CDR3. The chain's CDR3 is CASSEGGRSGEQFF. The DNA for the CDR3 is TGTGCCAGCAGTGAAGGCGGGAGGTCGGGGGAGCAGTTCTTC.

This CDR3 reads CASSPFGTANTEAFF. CDR3 bases: TGTGCCAGCTCACCATTTGGGACAGCTAACACTGAAGCTTTCTTT. The chain combines TRBV18 with TRBJ1-1; 7 bases match TRBD1. Germline V lookup: CDR1 KGHSH, CDR2 LQKENI. The V gene end was trimmed by 2 bases and the J gene end by 2 bases; junction bases not matched to a gene: 5. The CDR3 totals 15 residues.

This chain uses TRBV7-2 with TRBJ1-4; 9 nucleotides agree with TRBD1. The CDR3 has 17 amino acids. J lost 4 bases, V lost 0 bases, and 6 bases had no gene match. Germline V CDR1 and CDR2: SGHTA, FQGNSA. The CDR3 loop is CASSLAPSGQGNEKLFF. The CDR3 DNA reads TGTGCCAGCAGCTTAGCCCCCTCGGGACAGGGTAATGAAAAACTGTTTTTT.

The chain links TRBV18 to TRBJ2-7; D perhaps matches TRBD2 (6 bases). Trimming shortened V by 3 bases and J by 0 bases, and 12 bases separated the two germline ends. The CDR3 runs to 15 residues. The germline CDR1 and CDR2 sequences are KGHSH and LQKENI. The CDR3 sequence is CASSPGAGNSYEQYF. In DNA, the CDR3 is TGTGCCAGCTCACCGGGAGCGGGCAACTCCTACGAGCAGTACTTC.

CDR3 sequence: CASSFQKGETQYF. As DNA, the CDR3 is TGTGCCAGCAGCTTCCAAAAGGGGGAGACCCAGTACTTC. The chain joins TRBV7-9 to TRBJ2-5; D perhaps matches TRBD1 (5 bases). The CDR3 runs to 13 residues. V lost 3 bases, J lost 5 bases, and 10 bases lay in between. The V gene's germline CDR1 is SEHNR and CDR2 FQNEAQ (reference sequence).

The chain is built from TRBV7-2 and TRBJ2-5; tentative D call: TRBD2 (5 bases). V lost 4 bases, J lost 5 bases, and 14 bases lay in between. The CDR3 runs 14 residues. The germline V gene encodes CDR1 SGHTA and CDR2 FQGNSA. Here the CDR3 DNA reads TGTGCCAGCAGCTCCCCGTTCACGGGGGAGACCCAGTACTTC. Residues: CASSSPFTGETQYF.

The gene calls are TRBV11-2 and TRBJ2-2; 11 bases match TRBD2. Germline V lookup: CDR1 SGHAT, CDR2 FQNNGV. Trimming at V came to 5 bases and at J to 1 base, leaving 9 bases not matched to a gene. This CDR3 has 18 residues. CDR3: CASSPTWGLAENTGELFF. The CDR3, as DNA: TGTGCCAGCAGCCCAACATGGGGACTAGCGGAGAACACCGGGGAGCTGTTTTTT. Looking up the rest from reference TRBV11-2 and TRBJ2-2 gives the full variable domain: EAGVAQSPRYKIIEKRQSVAFWCNPISGHATLYWYQQILGQGPKLLIQFQNNGVVDDSQLPKDRFSAERLKGVDSTLKIQPAKLEDSAVYLCASSPTWGLAENTGELFFGEGSRLTVL.

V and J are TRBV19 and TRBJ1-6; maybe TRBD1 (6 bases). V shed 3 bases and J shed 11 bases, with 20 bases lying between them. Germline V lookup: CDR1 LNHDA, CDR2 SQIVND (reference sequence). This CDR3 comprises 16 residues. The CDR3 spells CASSMSTVGGQTPLHF. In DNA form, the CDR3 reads TGTGCCAGTAGTATGAGTACCGTCGGGGGGCAGACACCCCTCCACTTT.

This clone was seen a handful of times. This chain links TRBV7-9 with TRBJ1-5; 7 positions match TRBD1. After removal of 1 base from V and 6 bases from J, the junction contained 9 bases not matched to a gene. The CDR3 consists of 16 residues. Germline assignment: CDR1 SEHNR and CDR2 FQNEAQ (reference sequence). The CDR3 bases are TGTGCCAGCAGCTTAGGGGTTGACAGGGCGGGTCAGCCCCAGCATTTT. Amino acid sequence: CASSLGVDRAGQPQHF.

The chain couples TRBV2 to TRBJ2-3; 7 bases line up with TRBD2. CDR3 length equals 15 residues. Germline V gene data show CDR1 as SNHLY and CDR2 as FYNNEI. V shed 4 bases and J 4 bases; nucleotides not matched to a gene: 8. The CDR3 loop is CASSVSGAPPDTQYF. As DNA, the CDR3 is TGTGCCAGCAGTGTAAGCGGGGCCCCCCCAGATACGCAGTATTTT.

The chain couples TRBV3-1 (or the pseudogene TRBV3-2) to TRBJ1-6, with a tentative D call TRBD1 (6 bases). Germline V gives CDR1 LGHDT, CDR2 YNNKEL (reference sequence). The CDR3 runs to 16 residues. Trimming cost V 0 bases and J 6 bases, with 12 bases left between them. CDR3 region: CASSQEGGRGNSPLHF. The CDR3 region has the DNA TGTGCCAGCAGCCAAGAGGGGGGGCGGGGTAATTCACCCCTCCACTTT.

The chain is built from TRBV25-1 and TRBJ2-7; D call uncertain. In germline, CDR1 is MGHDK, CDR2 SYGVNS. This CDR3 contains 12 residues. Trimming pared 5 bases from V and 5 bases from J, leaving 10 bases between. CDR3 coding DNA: TGTGCCAGCAGTCTTACTGGGCACGAGCAGTACTTC. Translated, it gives CASSLTGHEQYF.